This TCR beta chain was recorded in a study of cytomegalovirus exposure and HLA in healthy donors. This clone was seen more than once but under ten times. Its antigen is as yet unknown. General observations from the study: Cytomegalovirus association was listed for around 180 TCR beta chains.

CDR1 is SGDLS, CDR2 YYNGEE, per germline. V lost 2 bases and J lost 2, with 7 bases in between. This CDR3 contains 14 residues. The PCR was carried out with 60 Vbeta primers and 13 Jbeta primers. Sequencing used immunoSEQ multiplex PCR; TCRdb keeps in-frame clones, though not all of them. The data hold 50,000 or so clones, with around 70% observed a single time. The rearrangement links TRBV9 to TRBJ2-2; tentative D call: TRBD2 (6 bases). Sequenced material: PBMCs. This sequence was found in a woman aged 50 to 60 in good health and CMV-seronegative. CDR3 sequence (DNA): TGTGCCAGCAGCGTGGGGACTAACACCGGGGAGCTGTTTTTT. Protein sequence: CASSVGTNTGELFF.